Below, one T cell receptor (beta chain) is given with its context. Its target is unknown. This record comes from a study of graft-versus-host responses after intestinal transplantation. The germline V gene encodes CDR1 LNHDA and CDR2 SQIVND (reference sequence). V was shortened by 3 bases and J by 4 bases, with 12 bases between the two germline ends. There are 14 residues in the CDR3. TCRdb keeps only in-frame clones here, not all; method: immunoSEQ multiplex PCR. The sample contains roughly 64,000 clones, over 90% of which appear only once. This clonotype was sampled from a human donor who was the organ donor for an intestinal transplant. The specimen was unstimulated CD8+ T cells sorted from spleen or lymph node cells, collected before transplant. J is TRBJ1-1 and V is TRBV19; TRBD1 is a possible D gene (6 bases). The DNA for the CDR3 is TGTGCCAGTAGTATGGGGGGGGCGATCACTGAAGCTTTCTTT. Its protein is CASSMGGAITEAFF.